This T cell receptor (beta chain) was profiled in a study of tumor-infiltrating lymphocytes in primary liver carcinoma. CDR3 length: 13 amino acids. The J segment lost 6 bases and the V segment lost 11 bases, leaving 7 bases of the junction unmatched. The germline V gene has CDR1 ENHRY and CDR2 SYGVKD. This clonotype has ten or more counts. What it recognizes is unknown. Researchers generated TCR beta cDNA from around 0.55 ug of total RNA, relying on a constant-region primer. ARM-PCR was slightly modified, and three nested multiplex PCR rounds with it gave rise to the TCR beta libraries. The two initial PCR rounds, around 10 cycles each, used TRBV1-TRBV30 forward and C-beta reverse primers. TCRdb re-derived calls from the multiplex PCR reads in MiXCR, one entry per CDR3 protein. The sample includes 100,000 to 150,000 distinct CDR3 sequences, roughly three fifths seen only once; the top ten take less than 10%.

Findings and caveats of the study: Significantly larger top-250-clone fractions were found in tumors than in blood (p = 0.039).

Starting material for RNA and DNA co-extraction consisted of about 20-30 mg of unsorted bulk tissue. There were five separate regions sampled from each tumor. Each of the tumor samples contained in excess of 80% viable tumor cells. Material: liver tumor tissue from sampling region 3. The subset here: tumor region T3, left-lateral pole. V is TRBV10-3 and J is TRBJ2-7; 13 positions agree with TRBD2. The source of this sequence is a woman aged 60-70 years with primary liver carcinoma and hepatitis B virus infection. The CDR3 is CALRTSGSGEQYF. Here the CDR3 DNA reads TGTGCCCTCCGGACTAGCGGGAGTGGCGAGCAGTACTTC.